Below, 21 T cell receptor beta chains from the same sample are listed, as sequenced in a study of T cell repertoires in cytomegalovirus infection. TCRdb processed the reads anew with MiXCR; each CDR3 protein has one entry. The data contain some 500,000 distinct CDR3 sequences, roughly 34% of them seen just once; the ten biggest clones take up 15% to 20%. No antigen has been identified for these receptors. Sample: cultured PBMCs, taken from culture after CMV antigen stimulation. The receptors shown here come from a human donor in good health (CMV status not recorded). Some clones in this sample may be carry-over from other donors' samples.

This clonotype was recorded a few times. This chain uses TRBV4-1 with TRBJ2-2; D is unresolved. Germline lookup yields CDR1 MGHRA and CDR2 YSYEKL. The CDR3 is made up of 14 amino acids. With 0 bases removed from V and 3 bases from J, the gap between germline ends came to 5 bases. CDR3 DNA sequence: TGCGCCAGCAGCCAAGACCCCTACACCGGGGAGCTGTTTTTT. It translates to CASSQDPYTGELFF.

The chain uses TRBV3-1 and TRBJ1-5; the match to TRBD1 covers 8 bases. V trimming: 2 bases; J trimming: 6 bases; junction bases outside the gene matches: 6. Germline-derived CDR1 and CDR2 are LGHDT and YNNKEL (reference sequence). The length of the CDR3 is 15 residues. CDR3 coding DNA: TGTGCCAGCAGCCAATCAGGGGGCTTTAGTCAGCCCCAGCATTTT. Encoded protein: CASSQSGGFSQPQHF.

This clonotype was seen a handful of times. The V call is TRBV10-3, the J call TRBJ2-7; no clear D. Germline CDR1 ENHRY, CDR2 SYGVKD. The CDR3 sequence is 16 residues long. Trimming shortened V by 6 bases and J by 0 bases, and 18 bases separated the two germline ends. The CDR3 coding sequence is TGTGCCATCAGCGGCCATGGAAGATTAGACTCCTACGAGCAGTACTTC. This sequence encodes CAISGHGRLDSYEQYF.

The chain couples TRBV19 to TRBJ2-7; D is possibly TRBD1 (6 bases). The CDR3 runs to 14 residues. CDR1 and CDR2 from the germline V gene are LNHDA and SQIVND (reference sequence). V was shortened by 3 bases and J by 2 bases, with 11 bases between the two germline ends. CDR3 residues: CASSIRDTAYEQYF. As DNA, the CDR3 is TGTGCCAGTAGTATTCGGGACACAGCCTACGAGCAGTACTTC.

CDR3 amino acids: CASSLWTGTGTEAFF. CDR3 coding DNA: TGTGCCAGCAGCTTATGGACCGGGACAGGGACGGAAGCTTTCTTT. This chain uses TRBV7-9 with TRBJ1-1, with 9 positions matching TRBD1. The ends lost 2 bases at V and 8 bases at J; junction bases unmatched: 9. CDR3 length: 15 residues. CDR1 and CDR2 from the germline V gene are SEHNR and FQNEAQ (reference sequence).

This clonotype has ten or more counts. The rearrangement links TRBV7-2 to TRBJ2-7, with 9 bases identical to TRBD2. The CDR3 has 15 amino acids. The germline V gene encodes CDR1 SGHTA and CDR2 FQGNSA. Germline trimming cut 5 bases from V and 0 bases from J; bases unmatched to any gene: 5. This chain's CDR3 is CASSQTSGSSYEQYF. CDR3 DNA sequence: TGTGCCAGCAGCCAGACTAGCGGAAGCTCCTACGAGCAGTACTTC.

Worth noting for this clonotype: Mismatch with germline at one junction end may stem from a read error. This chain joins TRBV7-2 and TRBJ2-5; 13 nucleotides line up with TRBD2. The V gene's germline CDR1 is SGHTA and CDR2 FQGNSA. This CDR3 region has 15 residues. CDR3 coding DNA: TGTGCCAGCAGCCAAGCCGGACTAGCGGGGGAGATCCAGTACTTC. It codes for CASSQAGLAGEIQYF.

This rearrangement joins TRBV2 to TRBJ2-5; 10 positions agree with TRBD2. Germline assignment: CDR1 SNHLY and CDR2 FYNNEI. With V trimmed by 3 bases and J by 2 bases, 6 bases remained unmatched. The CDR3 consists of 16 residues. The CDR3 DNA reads TGTGCCAGCAGTGACCGACTAGCGGGTTTTCAAGAGACCCAGTACTTC. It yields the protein CASSDRLAGFQETQYF.

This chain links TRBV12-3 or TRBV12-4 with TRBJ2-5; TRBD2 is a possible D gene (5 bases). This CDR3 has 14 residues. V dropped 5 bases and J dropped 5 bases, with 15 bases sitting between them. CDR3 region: CASSLLRLMETQYF. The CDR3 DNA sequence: TGTGCCAGCAGTCTCCTCCGACTAATGGAGACCCAGTACTTC.

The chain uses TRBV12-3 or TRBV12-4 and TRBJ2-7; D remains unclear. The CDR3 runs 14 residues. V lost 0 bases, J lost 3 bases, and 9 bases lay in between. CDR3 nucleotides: TGTGCCAGCAGTTTAGCGGGCATAAACTACGAGCAGTACGTC. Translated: CASSLAGINYEQYV.

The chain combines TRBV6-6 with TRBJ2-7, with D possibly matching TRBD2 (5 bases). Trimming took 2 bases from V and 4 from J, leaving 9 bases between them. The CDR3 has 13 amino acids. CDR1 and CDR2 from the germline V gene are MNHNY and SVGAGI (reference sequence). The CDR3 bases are TGTGCCAGCAGTTACGGGGAGATGTACGAGCAGTACGTC. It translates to CASSYGEMYEQYV.

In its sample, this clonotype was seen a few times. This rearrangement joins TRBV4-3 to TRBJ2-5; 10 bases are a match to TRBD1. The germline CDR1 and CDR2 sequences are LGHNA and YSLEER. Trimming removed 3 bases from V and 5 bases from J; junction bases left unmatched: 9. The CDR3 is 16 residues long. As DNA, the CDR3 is TGCGCCAGCAGCCAGGGGGGACAGGGGATTTTTGAGACCCAGTACTTC. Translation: CASSQGGQGIFETQYF.

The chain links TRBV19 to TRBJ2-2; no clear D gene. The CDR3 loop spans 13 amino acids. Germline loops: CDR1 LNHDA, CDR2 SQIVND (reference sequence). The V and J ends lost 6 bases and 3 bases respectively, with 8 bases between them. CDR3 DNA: TGTGCCAGTAGGGGCAGTTACACCGGGGAGCTGTTTTTT. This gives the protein CASRGSYTGELFF.

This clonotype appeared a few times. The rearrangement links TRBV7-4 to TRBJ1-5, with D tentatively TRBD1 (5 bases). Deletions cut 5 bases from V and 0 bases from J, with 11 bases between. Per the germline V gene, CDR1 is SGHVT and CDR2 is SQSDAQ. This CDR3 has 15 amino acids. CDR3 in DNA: TGTGCCAGCAGCCCTGGGACGGTTAGCAATCAGCCCCAGCATTTT. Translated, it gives CASSPGTVSNQPQHF. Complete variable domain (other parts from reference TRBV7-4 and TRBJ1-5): GAGVSQSPRYKVAKRGRDVALRCDSISGHVTLYWYRQTLGQGSEVLTYSQSDAQRDKSGRPSGRFSAERPERSVSTLKIQRTEQGDSAVYLCASSPGTVSNQPQHFGDGTRLSIL.

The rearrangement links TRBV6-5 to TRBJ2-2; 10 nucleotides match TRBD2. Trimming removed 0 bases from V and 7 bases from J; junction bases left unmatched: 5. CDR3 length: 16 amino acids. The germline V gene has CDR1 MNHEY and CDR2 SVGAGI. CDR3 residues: CASSYSVAGGHGELFF. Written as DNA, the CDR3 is TGTGCCAGCAGTTACTCGGTAGCGGGAGGCCACGGGGAGCTGTTTTTT.

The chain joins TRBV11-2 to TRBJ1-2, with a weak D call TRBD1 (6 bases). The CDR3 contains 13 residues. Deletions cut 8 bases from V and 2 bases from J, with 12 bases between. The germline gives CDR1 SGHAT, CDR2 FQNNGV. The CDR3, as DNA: TGTGCCAGCCGACAGGAACAAAACTATGGCTACACCTTC. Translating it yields CASRQEQNYGYTF.

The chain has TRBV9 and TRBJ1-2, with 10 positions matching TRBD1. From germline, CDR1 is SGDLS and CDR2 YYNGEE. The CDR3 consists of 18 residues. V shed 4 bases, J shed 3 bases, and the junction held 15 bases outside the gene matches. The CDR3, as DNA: TGTGCCAGCAGCATCCAGGACAGGGGGTATCTTGGTGACTATGGCTACACCTTC. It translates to CASSIQDRGYLGDYGYTF.

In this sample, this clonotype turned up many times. The DNA of the CDR3 is TGTGCCAGCAGCTTTTCGTCCCAAGAGACCCAGTACTTC. It is translated as CASSFSSQETQYF. The V call is TRBV7-2, the J call TRBJ2-5; D call uncertain. CDR1 is SGHTA, CDR2 FQGNSA, per germline. This CDR3 has 13 amino acids. V lost 3 bases to trimming and J lost 1 base, with 6 bases between them.

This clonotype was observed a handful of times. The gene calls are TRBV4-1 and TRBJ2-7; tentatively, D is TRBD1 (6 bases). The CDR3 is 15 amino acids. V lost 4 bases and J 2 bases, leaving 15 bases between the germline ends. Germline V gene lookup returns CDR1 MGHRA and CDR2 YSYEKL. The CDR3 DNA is TGCGCCAGCAGCCTAGCAGGGGACCCGACCTACGAGCAGTACTTC. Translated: CASSLAGDPTYEQYF.

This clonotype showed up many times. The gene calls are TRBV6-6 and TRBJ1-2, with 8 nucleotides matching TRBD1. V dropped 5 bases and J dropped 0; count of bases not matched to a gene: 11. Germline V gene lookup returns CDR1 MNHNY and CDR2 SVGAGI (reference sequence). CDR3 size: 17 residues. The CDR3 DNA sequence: TGTGCCAGCAGTCTCCTGGGGAGGGGACAGGCTAACTATGGCTACACCTTC. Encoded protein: CASSLLGRGQANYGYTF.

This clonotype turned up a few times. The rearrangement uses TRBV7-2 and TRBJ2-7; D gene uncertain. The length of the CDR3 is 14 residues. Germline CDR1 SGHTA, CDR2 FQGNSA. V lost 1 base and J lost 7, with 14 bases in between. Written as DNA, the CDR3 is TGTGCCAGCAGCTTAGGCAGCTGGGTGGGGGAGCAGTACTTC. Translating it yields CASSLGSWVGEQYF.